This TCR beta chain was captured in a study of a mutant IDH1 vaccine in newly diagnosed glioma. Study as a whole: Patients previously underwent radiotherapy, temozolomide, or both, and most underwent both.

The V gene lost 0 bases and the J gene lost 0 bases, with 8 bases spanning the gap. CDR3 size: 15 residues. The germline gives CDR1 SGHKS, CDR2 YYEKEE (reference sequence). To note about this clone: Its antigen is undetermined.

Whole-study results and caveats: With respect to changes in top peripheral T cell clonotypes, pseudoprogression seemed unrelated.

The data were produced by immunoSEQ multiplex PCR, yet TCRdb's version contains in-frame clones alone and is incomplete. This sample has 95,000 to 100,000 clones; roughly 89% occur once, and the top ten carry around 0.6%. Time point reported: baseline, week 1 (first vaccination visit). Treatment defined: pre-vaccination baseline after standard-of-care therapy. The V call is TRBV5-5, the J call TRBJ2-3; TRBD1 might be the D (5 bases). This sample comprised PBMCs, obtained from a glioma patient treated with radiotherapy, temozolomide or both. The TCR was taken from a woman aged 50 to 60 with glioma. This chain's CDR3 is CASSLGQSSTDTQYF. In DNA, the CDR3 is TGTGCCAGCAGCTTGGGACAGTCTAGCACAGATACGCAGTATTTT.